Reported below is one T cell receptor (beta chain). Russia was home to the donors, healthy Caucasian individuals aged about 6 to 90. Each donor gave roughly 10 milliliters of peripheral blood. These data are taken from a study of blood T cells in healthy people across ages. Using a J-beta primer mix together with a sample-barcoded 5' primer, a second PCR was run for about 6 to 12 cycles. Each CDR3 protein gets one entry after TCRdb re-called the 5' RACE reads with MiXCR. Of 600,000 to 650,000 distinct CDR3 sequences listed, approximately 50% are singletons. The germline gives CDR1 SGHDT, CDR2 YYEEEE. V lost 4 bases, J lost 3 bases, and 14 bases stayed unmatched. The CDR3 runs 17 residues.

The sequence came from a man in his 60s in good health. The rearrangement links TRBV5-6 to TRBJ2-7; 9 bases agree with TRBD1. Sequenced sample: blood. CDR3 in DNA: TGTGCCAGCAGCCCGGACAGGGGAATGGGTATGGGCTACGAGCAGTACTTC. Amino acid sequence: CASSPDRGMGMGYEQYF.